This T cell receptor beta chain emerged from a study of blood T cells in healthy people across ages. The amount of total RNA extracted per sample was at least 5.5 micrograms. For the second PCR, which ran for about 6 to 12 cycles, a sample-barcoded 5' primer and a J-beta primer mix were used. TCRdb independently ran MiXCR on the 5' RACE reads; one entry per CDR3 protein. The sample carries approximately 1.5 million distinct CDR3 sequences, approximately 42% recorded once. General observations from the study: In long-lived donors, naive CD4+ cell counts and diversity exceeded those of aged donors. Donor CMV status, an unknown factor, possibly confounded changes in expanded clonotypes.

CDR1 and CDR2 (germline): SGDLS, YYNGEE. The length of the CDR3 is 14 residues. V was shortened by 4 bases and J by 10 bases, with 21 bases between the two germline ends. With regard to this clonotype: Antigen specificity is unknown.

This TCR was sampled from a woman in her late teens or twenties in good health. The sample consisted of blood. The V and J genes are TRBV9 and TRBJ2-7; either TRBD1 or TRBD2 may fit D (5 bases each). CDR3 in DNA: TGTGCCAGCAGCCCCGGGACGGGCATCCAAACCCAGTACTTC. Protein: CASSPGTGIQTQYF.